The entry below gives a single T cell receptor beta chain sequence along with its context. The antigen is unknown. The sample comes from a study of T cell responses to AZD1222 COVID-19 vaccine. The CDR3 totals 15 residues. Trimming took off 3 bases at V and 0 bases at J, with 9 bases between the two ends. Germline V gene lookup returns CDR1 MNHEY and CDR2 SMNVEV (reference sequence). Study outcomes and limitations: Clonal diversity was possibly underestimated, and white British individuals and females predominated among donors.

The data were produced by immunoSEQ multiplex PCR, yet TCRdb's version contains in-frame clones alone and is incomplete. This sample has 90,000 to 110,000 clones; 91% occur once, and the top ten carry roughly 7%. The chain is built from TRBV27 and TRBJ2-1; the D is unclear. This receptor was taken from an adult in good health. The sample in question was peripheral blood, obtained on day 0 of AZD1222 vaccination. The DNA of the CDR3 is TGTGCCAGCAGTTTCAAAAGCAACTCCTACAATGAGCAGTTCTTC. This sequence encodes CASSFKSNSYNEQFF.